The present entry profiles one T cell receptor beta chain with its context. Its antigen is not identified. Only in-frame clones appear in the TCRdb table, and some are missing; sequencing was by immunoSEQ multiplex PCR. The sample shows about 1.5 million clones, approximately 98% of them seen only once. The CDR3 is 15 residues long. Trimming took off 0 bases at V and 5 bases at J, with 15 bases between the two ends. The germline V gene has CDR1 SGDLS and CDR2 YYNGEE. These data belong to a study of shared clonotypes between healthy human individuals. At the level of the study: CD4 naive cells filled three plates per donor, CD4 memory three, CD8 naive two and CD8 memory one. Points from the study as a whole: A reduction in generation probabilities was seen for non-shared clonotypes relative to those shared by all four donors. Clonotypes that were shared across a handful of donors made up approximately 5% of naive CD4 clonotypes.

Adult Caucasians living in Nashville, Tennessee made up all of the donors. The clonotype comes from a man aged 30 to 45 in good health. What was sequenced was naive CD4+ T cells sorted from blood. Regarding subset: CD45RA+ positively selected. This chain connects TRBV9 to TRBJ2-7; D is unresolved. CDR3 nucleotides: TGTGCCAGCAGCGTAGGCCCGGTCTCGTCCGACGAGCAGTACTTC. Protein: CASSVGPVSSDEQYF.